This T cell receptor beta chain was found in a study of blood T cell repertoires in COVID-19. The germline V gene has CDR1 SGHVS and CDR2 FNYEAQ. V dropped 1 base and J dropped 8; count of bases not matched to a gene: 9. This CDR3 is built from 15 residues. Original processing methods: How many nucleated cells were present was estimated from reference gene primer amplification. Assay used: immunoSEQ multiplex PCR; TCRdb lists only in-frame clones, some missing. The DNA gave D and trimming, while V, J and clone size come from that table. The data contain about 480,000 clones, around nine tenths of them singletons.

V and J are TRBV7-6 and TRBJ1-2; 8 positions agree with TRBD1. Material for sequencing was PBMCs or T cells enriched from blood (not recorded which). The TCR originated in a middle-aged woman who had recovered from COVID-19. The CDR3 protein is CASSLGTGMSDGYTF. The CDR3, as DNA: TGTGCCAGCAGCTTAGGGACAGGGATGTCAGACGGCTACACCTTC. Supplemented by reference TRBV7-6 and TRBJ1-2, the full variable domain reads GAGVSQSPRYKVTKRGQDVALRCDPISGHVSLYWYRQALGQGPEFLTYFNYEAQQDKSGLPNDRFSAERPEGSISTLTIQRTEQRDSAMYRCASSLGTGMSDGYTFGSGTRLTVV.